These 5 T cell receptor beta chains were all obtained from the same sample, sequenced in a study of blood T cell repertoires in COVID-19. Measured with immunoSEQ multiplex PCR; TCRdb has only the in-frame clones, and not every one. In the table there are 110,000 to 150,000 clones, about 91% of which are singletons. Sequences were obtained from peripheral blood. The receptors stem from an older woman with acute or convalescent COVID-19.

This rearrangement joins TRBV30 to TRBJ1-2; D is unclear. CDR1 and CDR2 (germline): GTSNPN, SVGIG (reference sequence). V shed 0 bases and J shed 10 bases, with 9 bases lying between them. This CDR3 contains 11 residues. The CDR3 sequence is CAWSVLHLYTF. DNA for the CDR3: TGTGCCTGGAGTGTACTGCACCTCTACACCTTC.

This chain connects TRBV5-1 to TRBJ2-1, with a possible D match to TRBD2 (7 bases). The germline CDR1 and CDR2 sequences are SGHRS and YFSETQ. This CDR3 region has 17 residues. Trimming stripped 4 bases from V and 6 bases from J, with 23 bases between. The CDR3 DNA reads TGCGCCAGCAGCCAGAGGGTGGCGGGGGCTCAGCCCAATGAGCAGTTCTTC. Its translation: CASSQRVAGAQPNEQFF.

This clone has a handful of counts. The chain employs TRBV6-5 and TRBJ2-7; a weak D match, TRBD1 (6 bases). Per germline, CDR1 MNHEY and CDR2 SVGAGI. V lost 9 bases and J lost 2, with 14 bases in between. This CDR3 has 13 residues. This CDR3 reads CASRTVDAYEQYF. As DNA, the CDR3 is TGTGCCAGTAGGACAGTAGATGCCTACGAGCAGTACTTC.

The CDR3: CASSRSSGGAYNEQFF. The CDR3 nucleotides read TGTGCCAGCAGCCGATCTAGCGGGGGGGCCTACAATGAGCAGTTCTTC. This sequence joins TRBV3-1 (or the pseudogene TRBV3-2) and TRBJ2-1; 12 nucleotides agree with TRBD2. CDR3 length: 16 amino acids. The trim removed 4 bases at V and 2 bases at J, leaving 3 bases unmatched. Per germline, CDR1 LGHDT and CDR2 YNNKEL (reference sequence).

The gene calls are TRBV27 and TRBJ1-1; D not certain. This CDR3 has 15 amino acids. Germline CDR1 is MNHEY and CDR2 is SMNVEV (reference sequence). V lost 5 bases and J lost 0, with 13 bases in between. The CDR3 DNA sequence: TGTGCCAGCAGTCTCACCGCTAGAATGAACACTGAAGCTTTCTTT. Its translation is CASSLTARMNTEAFF.